The sequence of this TCR beta chain was determined in a study of technical replicates of blood from a few donors. The repertoire was sequenced with immunoSEQ multiplex PCR; TCRdb's copy has only in-frame clones and lacks some. The data hold about 76,000 clones, with roughly 92% observed a single time. The germline V and J ends were trimmed by 0 bases and 0 bases, with 9 bases remaining between them. The CDR3 length is 16 residues. CDR1 and CDR2 (germline): SGHVS, FQNEAQ. The chain recombines TRBV7-8 with TRBJ1-5, with no clear D. The receptor's source is a human donor in good health. Material: T cells isolated from PBMCs. CDR3 residues: CASSLARQSSNQPQHF. DNA of the CDR3: TGTGCCAGCAGCTTAGCTAGACAATCTAGCAATCAGCCCCAGCATTTT.